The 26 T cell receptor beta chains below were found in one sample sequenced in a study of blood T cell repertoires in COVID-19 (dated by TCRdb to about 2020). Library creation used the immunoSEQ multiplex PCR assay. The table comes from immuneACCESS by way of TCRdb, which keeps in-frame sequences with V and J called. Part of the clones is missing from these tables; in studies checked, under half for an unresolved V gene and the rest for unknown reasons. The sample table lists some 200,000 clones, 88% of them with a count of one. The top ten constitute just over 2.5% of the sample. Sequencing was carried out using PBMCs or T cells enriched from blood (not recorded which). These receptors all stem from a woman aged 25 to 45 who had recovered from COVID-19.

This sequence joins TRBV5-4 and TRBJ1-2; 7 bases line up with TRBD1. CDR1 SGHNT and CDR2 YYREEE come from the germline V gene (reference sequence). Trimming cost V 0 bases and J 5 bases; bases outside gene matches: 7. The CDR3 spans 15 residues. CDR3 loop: CASSLAGQVLYGYTF. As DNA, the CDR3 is TGTGCCAGCAGCTTGGCCGGACAGGTTTTATATGGCTACACCTTC.

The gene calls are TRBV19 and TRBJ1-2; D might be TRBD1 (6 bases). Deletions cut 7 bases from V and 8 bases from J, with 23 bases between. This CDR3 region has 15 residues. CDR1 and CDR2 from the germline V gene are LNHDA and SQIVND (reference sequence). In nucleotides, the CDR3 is TGTGCCAGTACCCAACTTCGAGGGACACTGGTAGGCTACACCTTC. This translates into CASTQLRGTLVGYTF.

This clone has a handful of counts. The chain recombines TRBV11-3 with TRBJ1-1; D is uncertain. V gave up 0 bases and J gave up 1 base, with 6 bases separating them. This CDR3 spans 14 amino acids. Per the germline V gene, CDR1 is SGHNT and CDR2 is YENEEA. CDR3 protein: CASSLDYRNTEAFF. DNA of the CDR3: TGTGCCAGCAGCTTAGATTACAGGAACACTGAAGCTTTCTTT.

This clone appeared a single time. This CDR3 reads CAISEGERDYTF. CDR3 nucleotides: TGTGCCATCAGTGAAGGGGAAAGAGACTACACCTTC. The genes are TRBV10-3 and TRBJ1-2, with D possibly being TRBD1 (5 bases). This CDR3 has 12 amino acids. V lost 3 bases and J 10 bases, leaving 12 bases between the germline ends. Germline V gene sequence: CDR1 ENHRY, CDR2 SYGVKD.

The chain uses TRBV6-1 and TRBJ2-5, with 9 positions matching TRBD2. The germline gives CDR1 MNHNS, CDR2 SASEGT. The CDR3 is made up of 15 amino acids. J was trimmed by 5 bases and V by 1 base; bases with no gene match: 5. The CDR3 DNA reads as TGTGCCAGCAGTGAAGAGGGACTAGCTGGGGAGACCCAGTACTTC. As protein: CASSEEGLAGETQYF.

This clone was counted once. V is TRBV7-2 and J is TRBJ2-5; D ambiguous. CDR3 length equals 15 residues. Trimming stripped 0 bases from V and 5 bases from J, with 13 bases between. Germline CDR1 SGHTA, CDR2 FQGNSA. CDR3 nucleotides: TGTGCCAGCAGCTTAGCGGGCCGGCAGGTGGAGACCCAGTACTTC. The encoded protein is CASSLAGRQVETQYF.

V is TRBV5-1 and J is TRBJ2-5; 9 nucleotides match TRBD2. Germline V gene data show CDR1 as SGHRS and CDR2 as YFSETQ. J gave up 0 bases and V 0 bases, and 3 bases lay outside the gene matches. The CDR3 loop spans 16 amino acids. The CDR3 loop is CASSLGLAGYQETQYF. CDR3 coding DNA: TGCGCCAGCAGCTTGGGCCTAGCGGGGTACCAAGAGACCCAGTACTTC.

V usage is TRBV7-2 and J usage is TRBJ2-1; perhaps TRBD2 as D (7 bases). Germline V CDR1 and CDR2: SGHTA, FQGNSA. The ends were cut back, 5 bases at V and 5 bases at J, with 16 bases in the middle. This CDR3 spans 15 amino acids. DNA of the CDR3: TGTGCCAGCAGCCTGAGGGGGGGCTATAACAATGAGCAGTTCTTC. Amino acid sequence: CASSLRGGYNNEQFF.

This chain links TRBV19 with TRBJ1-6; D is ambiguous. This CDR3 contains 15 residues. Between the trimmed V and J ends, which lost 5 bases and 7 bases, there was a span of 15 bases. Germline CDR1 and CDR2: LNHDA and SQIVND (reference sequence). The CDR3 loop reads CASSWGGSYNSPLHF. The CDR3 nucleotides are TGTGCCAGTAGTTGGGGAGGCAGCTACAATTCACCCCTCCACTTT.

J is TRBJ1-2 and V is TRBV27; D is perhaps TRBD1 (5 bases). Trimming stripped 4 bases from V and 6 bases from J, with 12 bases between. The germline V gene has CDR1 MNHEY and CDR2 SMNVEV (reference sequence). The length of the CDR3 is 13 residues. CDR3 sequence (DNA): TGTGCCAGCAGTTGGGGGGGTGGCGATGGCTACACCTTC. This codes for CASSWGGGDGYTF.

For the CDR3, the DNA is TGTGCCAGCAGCCGGACAGCCTACGAGCAGTACTTC. Translating gives CASSRTAYEQYF. The gene calls are TRBV28 and TRBJ2-7, with D perhaps matching TRBD1 (6 bases). Per the germline V gene, CDR1 is MDHEN and CDR2 is SYDVKM. The CDR3 has 12 amino acids. Trimming cost V 6 bases and J 2 bases, with 8 bases left between them. Full variable domain (remainder filled in from reference TRBV28 and TRBJ2-7): DVKVTQSSRYLVKRTGEKVFLECVQDMDHENMFWYRQDPGLGLRLIYFSYDVKMKEKGDIPEGYSVSREKKERFSLILESASTNQTSMYLCASSRTAYEQYFGPGTRLTVT.

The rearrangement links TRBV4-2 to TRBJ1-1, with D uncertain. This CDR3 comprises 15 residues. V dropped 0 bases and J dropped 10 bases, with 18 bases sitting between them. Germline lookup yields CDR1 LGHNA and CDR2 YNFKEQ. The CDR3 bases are TGTGCCAGCAGCCAAGACGAGGCTATGCAGCCTGGAGCTTTCTTT. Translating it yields CASSQDEAMQPGAFF.

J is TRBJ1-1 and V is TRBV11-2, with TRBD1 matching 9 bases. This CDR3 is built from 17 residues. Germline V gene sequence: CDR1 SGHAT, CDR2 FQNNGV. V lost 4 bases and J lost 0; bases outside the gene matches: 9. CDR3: CASSSLTGGRVNTEAFF. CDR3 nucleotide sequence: TGTGCCAGCAGCTCACTAACAGGGGGCAGGGTGAACACTGAAGCTTTCTTT.

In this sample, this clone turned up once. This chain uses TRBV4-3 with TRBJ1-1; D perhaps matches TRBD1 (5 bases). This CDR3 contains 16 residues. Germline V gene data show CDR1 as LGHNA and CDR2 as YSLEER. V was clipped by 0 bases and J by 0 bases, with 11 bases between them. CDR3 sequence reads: CASSQDRGYMNTEAFF. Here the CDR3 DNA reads TGCGCCAGCAGCCAAGATAGGGGATACATGAACACTGAAGCTTTCTTT.

CDR3 region: CASSLRQGNQPQHF. Here the CDR3 DNA reads TGTGCCAGCAGCTTACGACAAGGCAATCAGCCCCAGCATTTT. The chain has TRBV7-2 and TRBJ1-5; D is undetermined. CDR1 is SGHTA and CDR2 is FQGNSA in the germline V gene. Trimming took 2 bases from V and 2 from J, leaving 7 bases between them. The CDR3 extends over 14 amino acids.

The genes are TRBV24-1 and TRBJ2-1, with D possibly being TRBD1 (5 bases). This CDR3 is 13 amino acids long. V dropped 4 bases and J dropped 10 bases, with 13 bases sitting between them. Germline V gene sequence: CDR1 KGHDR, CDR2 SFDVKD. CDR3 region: CATSDRREEEQFF. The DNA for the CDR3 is TGTGCCACCAGTGACCGCAGGGAAGAGGAGCAGTTCTTC.

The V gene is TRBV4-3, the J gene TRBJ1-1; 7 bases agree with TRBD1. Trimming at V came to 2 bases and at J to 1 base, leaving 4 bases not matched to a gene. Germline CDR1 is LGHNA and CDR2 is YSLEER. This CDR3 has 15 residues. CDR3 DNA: TGCGCCAGCAGCCAAATCGACAGGGCGAACACTGAAGCTTTCTTT. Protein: CASSQIDRANTEAFF.

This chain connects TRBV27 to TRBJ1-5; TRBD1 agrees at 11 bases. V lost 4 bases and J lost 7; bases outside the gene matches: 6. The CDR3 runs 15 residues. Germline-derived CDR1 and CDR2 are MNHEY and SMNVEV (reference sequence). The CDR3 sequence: CASSSGTGGRQPQHF. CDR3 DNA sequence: TGTGCCAGCAGTTCGGGGACAGGGGGAAGACAGCCCCAGCATTTT.

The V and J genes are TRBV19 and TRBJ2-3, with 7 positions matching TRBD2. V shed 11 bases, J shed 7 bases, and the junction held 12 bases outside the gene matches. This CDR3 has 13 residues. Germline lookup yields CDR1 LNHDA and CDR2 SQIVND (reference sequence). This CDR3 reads CASSGEGRYTQYF. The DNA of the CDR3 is TGTGCCTCAAGTGGGGAGGGCAGATATACGCAGTATTTT.

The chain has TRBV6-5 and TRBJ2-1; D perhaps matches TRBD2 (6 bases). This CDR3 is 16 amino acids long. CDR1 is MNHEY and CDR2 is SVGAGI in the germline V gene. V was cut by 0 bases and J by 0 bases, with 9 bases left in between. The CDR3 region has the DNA TGTGCCAGCAGTTACTCGACTAGAAACTCCTACAATGAGCAGTTCTTC. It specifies CASSYSTRNSYNEQFF.

CDR3 protein: CASSGRQDFYNEQFF. Written as DNA, the CDR3 is TGTGCCAGCAGTGGGCGACAGGACTTCTACAATGAGCAGTTCTTC. The chain employs TRBV2 and TRBJ2-1, with a possible D match to TRBD1 (6 bases). Germline assignment: CDR1 SNHLY and CDR2 FYNNEI. The CDR3 runs to 15 residues. Trimming took off 4 bases at V and 3 bases at J, with 13 bases between the two ends.

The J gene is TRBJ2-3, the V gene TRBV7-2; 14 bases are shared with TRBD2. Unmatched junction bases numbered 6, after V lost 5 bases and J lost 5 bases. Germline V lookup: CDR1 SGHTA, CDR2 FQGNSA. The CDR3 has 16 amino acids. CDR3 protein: CASSATSGGAGDTQYF. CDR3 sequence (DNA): TGTGCCAGCAGCGCGACTAGCGGGGGGGCAGGAGATACGCAGTATTTT.

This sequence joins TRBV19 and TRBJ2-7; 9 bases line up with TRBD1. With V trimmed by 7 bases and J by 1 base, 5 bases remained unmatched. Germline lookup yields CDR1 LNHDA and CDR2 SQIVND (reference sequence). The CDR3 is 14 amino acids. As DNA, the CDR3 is TGTGCCAGTACCTATGGACAGGGGTCCTACGAGCAGTACTTC. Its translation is CASTYGQGSYEQYF.

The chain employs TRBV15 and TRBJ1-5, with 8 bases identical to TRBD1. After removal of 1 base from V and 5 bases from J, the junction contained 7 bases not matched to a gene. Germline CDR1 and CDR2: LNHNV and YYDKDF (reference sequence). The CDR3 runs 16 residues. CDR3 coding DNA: TGTGCCACCAGCAGAGTAGGACAGGGTTTTTATCAGCCCCAGCATTTT. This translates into CATSRVGQGFYQPQHF.

Here the CDR3 DNA reads TGTGCCAGCAGTCTCGGGGTGGCCGCTTTCTTT. Its protein product is CASSLGVAAFF. The chain links TRBV28 to TRBJ1-1, with D unresolved. V shed 5 bases and J shed 11 bases, with 12 bases lying between them. The CDR3 has 11 amino acids. Germline V gene sequence: CDR1 MDHEN, CDR2 SYDVKM.

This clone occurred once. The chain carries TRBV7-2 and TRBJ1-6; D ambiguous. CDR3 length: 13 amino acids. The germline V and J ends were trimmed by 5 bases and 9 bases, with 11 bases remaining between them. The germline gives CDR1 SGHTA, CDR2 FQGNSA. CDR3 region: CASSADSSSPLHF. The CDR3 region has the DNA TGTGCCAGCAGCGCAGACTCGAGTTCACCCCTCCACTTT.